The source of this T cell receptor (beta chain) is a study of PD-L1 blockade in urothelial cancer. Overall study context: A median approximately 150,000 T cells were found in blood samples.

Sample time point: pretreatment peripheral blood. This clone was observed a few times. The target antigen is unknown. The study, taken as a whole, reports: Sub-median blood TCR clonality before treatment predicted longer survival.

The authors spiked synthetic TCR analog templates into each PCR. Measured with immunoSEQ multiplex PCR; TCRdb has only the in-frame clones, and not every one. The repertoire holds roughly 52,000 clones, with more than 80% as singletons. Trimming removed 8 bases at V and 0 bases at J, with 17 bases between. The CDR3 spans 16 residues. CDR1 LNHDA and CDR2 SQIVND come from the germline V gene (reference sequence). This chain uses TRBV19 with TRBJ2-1; no clear D gene. The TCR was taken from a man over 45 with urothelial cancer. Sample: PBMCs, taken around atezolizumab (anti-PD-L1) treatment. DNA for the CDR3: TGTGCCAGTTCAAAAATTCGACTCCTCTCCTACAATGAGCAGTTCTTC. Translating gives CASSKIRLLSYNEQFF.